This is a list of T cell receptor beta chains from one sample in a study of blood T cell repertoires in COVID-19. TCRdb keeps only in-frame clones here, not all; method: immunoSEQ multiplex PCR. This table has approximately 170,000 clones, roughly nine tenths appearing once. Specimen: peripheral blood. These receptors came from a woman in her 70s with acute or convalescent COVID-19. The CDR3 runs from the conserved cysteine through the conserved F or W. A D gene is named only where the DNA matches it firmly. Some rows mark clone size as missing; the rest say once, few, many or name a class of expanded clone.

d_gene	len	j_gene	v_gene	abundance	CDR3nt	CDR3aa
-	16	TRBJ2-1	TRBV12-2	-	TGTGCAAGTCGCATCGACAGGACTAGCGGGAACAATGAGCAGTTCTTC	CASRIDRTSGNNEQFF
TRBD1	14	TRBJ2-7	TRBV7-9	-	TGTGCCAGCAGCCCACAGGGGCTTTCCTACGAGCAGTACTTC	CASSPQGLSYEQYF
-	14	TRBJ1-5	TRBV11-2	-	TGTGCCAGCAGCTTAGGGTCAGGCAATCAGCCCCAGCATTTT	CASSLGSGNQPQHF
-	17	TRBJ2-7	TRBV21-1	-	TGTGCCAGCAGCAAAACTGGGGACCCCGGGACAGTATACGAGCAGTACTTC	CASSKTGDPGTVYEQYF
TRBD1	16	TRBJ1-5	TRBV18	-	TGTGCCAGCTCACCCCCCGTGACAGGGTTGATTCAGCCCCAGCATTTT	CASSPPVTGLIQPQHF
TRBD1	22	TRBJ2-3	TRBV4-3	-	TGCGCCAGCAGCCAGCGGGACAGGGCTTCCCATCTAGCGAGACGCCGCACAGATACGCAGTATTTT	CASSQRDRASHLARRRTDTQYF
-	14	TRBJ2-7	TRBV4-3	-	TGCGCCAGCAGCCAAGATCCCAGTACCTACGAGCAGTACTTC	CASSQDPSTYEQYF
TRBD2	16	TRBJ2-7	TRBV9	-	TGTGCCAGCAGCGTAGCCCCCGCGGGAGGCCCCTACGAGCAGTACTTC	CASSVAPAGGPYEQYF
TRBD1	15	TRBJ2-2	TRBV19	-	TGTGCCAGTAGTAATTGGCAGGGGGTTGGCGGGGAGCTGTTTTTT	CASSNWQGVGGELFF
TRBD2	13	TRBJ2-7	TRBV5-1	-	TGCGCCAGCCGTCTAGCGGGGGGCTACGAGCAGTACTTC	CASRLAGGYEQYF
-	14	TRBJ1-3	TRBV2	-	TGTGCCAGCCAAGTTGCGGGGGCAGTTGACACCATATATTTT	CASQVAGAVDTIYF
-	15	TRBJ1-4	TRBV14	once	TGTGCCAGCAGCCATGTAGGGGCAGGGCGTGAAAAACTGTTTTTT	CASSHVGAGREKLFF
-	13	TRBJ1-1	TRBV19	-	TGTGCCAGTAGTATTCAGGGAAGCACTGAAGCTTTCTTT	CASSIQGSTEAFF
-	15	TRBJ1-2	TRBV5-1	-	TGCGCCAGCAGCTTGGAGGCCAGGGATCGCGATGGCTACACCTTC	CASSLEARDRDGYTF
-	14	TRBJ1-6	TRBV6-6	-	TGTGCCAGCAGTTACCCGGAGACAGTTTCACCCCTCCACTTT	CASSYPETVSPLHF
TRBD1	15	TRBJ2-1	TRBV14	-	TGTGCCAGCAGCCGGGACAGGGTGGGATACAATGAGCAGTTCTTC	CASSRDRVGYNEQFF
TRBD2	15	TRBJ2-1	TRBV5-1	-	TGCGCCAGTGGTGGTGGCGGGAGCTCCTACAATGAGCAGTTCTTC	CASGGGGSSYNEQFF
-	14	TRBJ1-3	TRBV11-2	-	TGTGCCAGCGGGCAACTGAGCTCTGGAAACACCATATATTTT	CASGQLSSGNTIYF
TRBD1	14	TRBJ1-1	TRBV27	-	TGTGCCAGCAGTCCCAGCAGGGGGGACACTGAAGCTTTCTTT	CASSPSRGDTEAFF
-	14	TRBJ1-5	TRBV27	-	TGTGCCAGCAAGGGAGGGGGTGTTGGTCAGCCCCAGCATTTT	CASKGGGVGQPQHF
-	14	TRBJ1-2	TRBV6-5	-	TGTGCCAGCAGGAGAGACGGGACTGCCTATGGCTACACCTTC	CASRRDGTAYGYTF
-	11	TRBJ2-2	TRBV29-1	-	TGCAGCGTCGGAGGGGCCGGGGAGCTGTTTTTT	CSVGGAGELFF
TRBD2	16	TRBJ2-2	TRBV2	-	TGTGCCAGCAGTCGAGATCTCTTGGGGAGGGCCGGGGAGCTGTTTTTT	CASSRDLLGRAGELFF
-	15	TRBJ2-4	TRBV19	-	TGTGCCAGTAGTATATTACTAGAGCTCACGAACATTCAGTACTTC	CASSILLELTNIQYF
-	14	TRBJ1-1	TRBV18	-	TGTGCCAGCTCACCGTCAGGGATGAACACTGAAGCTTTCTTT	CASSPSGMNTEAFF
-	15	TRBJ1-3	TRBV11-2	once	TGTGCCAGCAGCTACTTGGCCCCGGGGGGAAACACCATATATTTT	CASSYLAPGGNTIYF
TRBD2	16	TRBJ2-3	TRBV30	-	TGTGCCTGGAGTGTATCCGGGACTAGCCTCACAGATACGCAGTATTTT	CAWSVSGTSLTDTQYF
TRBD2	18	TRBJ2-3	TRBV28	-	TGTGCCAGCAGTACCTCCGGGACTAGCGGGAGGTTCACAGATACGCAGTATTTT	CASSTSGTSGRFTDTQYF
TRBD2	19	TRBJ2-1	TRBV20-1	-	TGCAGTGCTAGTGGGCTAGCGGGGAGGGAAGGCCGGTTAGGGAATGAGCAGTTCTTC	CSASGLAGREGRLGNEQFF
-	14	TRBJ1-4	TRBV19	-	TGTGCCAGTAGCAGGGGTTTCCAAAATGAAAAACTGTTTTTT	CASSRGFQNEKLFF
TRBD1	14	TRBJ1-2	TRBV6-5	-	TGTGCCAGCAGTCAGGGACAGGGGTACTATGGCTACACCTTC	CASSQGQGYYGYTF
TRBD1	15	TRBJ2-7	TRBV3-1/TRBV3-2	-	TGTGCCAGCAGCCTTCCAGGGACAGGGGCCTACGAGCAGTACTTC	CASSLPGTGAYEQYF
-	12	TRBJ1-1	TRBV30	-	TGTGCCTGGAACTCAGGGAACACTGAAGCTTTCTTT	CAWNSGNTEAFF
-	15	TRBJ2-3	TRBV11-3	once	TGTGCCAGCAGCCGGGGGTCGGGCGGAACAGATACGCAGTATTTT	CASSRGSGGTDTQYF
-	16	TRBJ2-1	TRBV7-8	-	TGTGCCAGCAGCTTCCCACGACTCGCCACCTACAATGAGCAGTTCTTC	CASSFPRLATYNEQFF
TRBD1	13	TRBJ1-1	TRBV10-3	-	TGTGCCATCAGCCGGGACAGGGTTACTGAAGCTTTCTTT	CAISRDRVTEAFF
-	15	TRBJ1-2	TRBV3-1/TRBV3-2	-	TGTGCCAGCAGCCCAAGGTCCCGCAGCGTATATGGCTACACCTTC	CASSPRSRSVYGYTF
TRBD1	15	TRBJ2-7	TRBV3-1/TRBV3-2	-	TGTGCCAGCAGCCATGTTCCGGGACAGGGCTACGAGCAGTACTTC	CASSHVPGQGYEQYF
TRBD1	18	TRBJ1-5	TRBV19	-	TGTGCCAGTAGTAATGGACAGGGGAGGTTTCTCATTGACCAGCCCCAGCATTTT	CASSNGQGRFLIDQPQHF
-	17	TRBJ2-2	TRBV13	-	TGTGCCAGCACCACACACGCCTCCCGGGGAGGTACCGGGGAGCTGTTTTTT	CASTTHASRGGTGELFF
TRBD1	16	TRBJ1-2	TRBV3-1/TRBV3-2	once	TGTGCCAGCAGCCAAGCCGGGACAGGGGGCCAGGACGGCTACACCTTC	CASSQAGTGGQDGYTF
TRBD1	15	TRBJ1-5	TRBV27	-	TGTGCCAGCAGTCGGGACAGGTTAAGCAATCAGCCCCAGCATTTT	CASSRDRLSNQPQHF
-	17	TRBJ2-3	TRBV7-6	-	TGTGCCAGCAGCTTAGTGGGGGAAGGGACGTCGCGGGGTACGCAGTATTTT	CASSLVGEGTSRGTQYF
-	14	TRBJ2-5	TRBV7-2	-	TGTGCCAGCAGCCGTAGGGGGTCCCAAGAGACCCAGTACTTC	CASSRRGSQETQYF
-	16	TRBJ1-2	TRBV2	-	TGTGCCAGCAGTGAATTGGGGATCAGGGATGTCTATGGCTACACCTTC	CASSELGIRDVYGYTF
-	16	TRBJ1-3	TRBV29-1	-	TGCAGCGTGATCGGGTTCGCAGGGAAAGCTGGAAACACCATATATTTT	CSVIGFAGKAGNTIYF
-	13	TRBJ2-1	TRBV2	-	TGTGCCAGCACCGACACAGGCTACAATGAGCAGTTCTTC	CASTDTGYNEQFF
-	12	TRBJ1-1	TRBV30	-	TGTGCCTGGAGTCCCGGGGGCACTGAAGCTTTCTTT	CAWSPGGTEAFF
-	14	TRBJ2-1	TRBV6-6	-	TGTGCCAGCAGTTTCCGGAGCAGGGACAATGAGCAGTTCTTC	CASSFRSRDNEQFF
TRBD1	18	TRBJ2-6	TRBV19	-	TGTGCCAGTAGACCCCCGGGACAGGGATACTCTGGGGCCAACGTCCTGACTTTC	CASRPPGQGYSGANVLTF